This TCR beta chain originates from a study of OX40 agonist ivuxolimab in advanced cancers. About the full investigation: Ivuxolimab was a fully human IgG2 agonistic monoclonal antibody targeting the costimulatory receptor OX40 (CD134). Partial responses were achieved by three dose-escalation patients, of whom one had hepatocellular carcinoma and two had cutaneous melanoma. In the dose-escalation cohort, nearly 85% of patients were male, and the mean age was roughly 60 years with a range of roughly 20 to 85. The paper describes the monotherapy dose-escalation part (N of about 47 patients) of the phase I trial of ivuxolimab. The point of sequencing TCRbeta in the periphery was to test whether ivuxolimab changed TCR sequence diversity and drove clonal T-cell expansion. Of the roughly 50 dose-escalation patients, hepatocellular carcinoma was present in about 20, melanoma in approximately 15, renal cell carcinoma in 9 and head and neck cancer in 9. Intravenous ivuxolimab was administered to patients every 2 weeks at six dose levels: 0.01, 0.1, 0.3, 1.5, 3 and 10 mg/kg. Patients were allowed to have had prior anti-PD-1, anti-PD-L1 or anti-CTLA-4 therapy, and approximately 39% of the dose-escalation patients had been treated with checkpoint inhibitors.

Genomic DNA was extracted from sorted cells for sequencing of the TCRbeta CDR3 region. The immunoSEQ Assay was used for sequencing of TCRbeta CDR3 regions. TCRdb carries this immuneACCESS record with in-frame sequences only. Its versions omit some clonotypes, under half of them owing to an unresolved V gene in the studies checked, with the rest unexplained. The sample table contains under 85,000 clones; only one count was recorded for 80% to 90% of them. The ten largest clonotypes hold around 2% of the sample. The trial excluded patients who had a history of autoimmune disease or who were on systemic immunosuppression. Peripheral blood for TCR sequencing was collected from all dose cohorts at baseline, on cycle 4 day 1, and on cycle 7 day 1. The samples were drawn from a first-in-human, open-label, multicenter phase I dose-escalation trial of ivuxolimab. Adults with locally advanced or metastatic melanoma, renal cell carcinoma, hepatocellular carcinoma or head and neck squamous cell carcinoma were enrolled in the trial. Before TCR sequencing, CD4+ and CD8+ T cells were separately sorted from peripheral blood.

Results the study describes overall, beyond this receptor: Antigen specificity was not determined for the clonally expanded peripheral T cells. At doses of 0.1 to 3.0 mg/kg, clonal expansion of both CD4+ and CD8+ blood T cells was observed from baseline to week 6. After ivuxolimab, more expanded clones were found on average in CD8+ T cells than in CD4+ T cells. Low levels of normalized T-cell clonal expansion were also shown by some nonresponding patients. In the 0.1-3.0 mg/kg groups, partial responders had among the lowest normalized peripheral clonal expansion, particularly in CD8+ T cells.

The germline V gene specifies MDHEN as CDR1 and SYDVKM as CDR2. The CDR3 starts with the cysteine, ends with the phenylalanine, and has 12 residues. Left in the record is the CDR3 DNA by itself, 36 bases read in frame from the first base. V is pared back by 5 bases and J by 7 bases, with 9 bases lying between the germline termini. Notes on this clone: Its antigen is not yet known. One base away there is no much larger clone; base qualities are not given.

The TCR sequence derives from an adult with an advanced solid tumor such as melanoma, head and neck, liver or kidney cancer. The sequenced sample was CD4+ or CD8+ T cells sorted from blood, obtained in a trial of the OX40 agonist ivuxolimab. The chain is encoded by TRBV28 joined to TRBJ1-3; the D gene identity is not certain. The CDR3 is CASSLSVNTIYF. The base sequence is TGTGCCAGCAGTCTATCAGTGAACACCATATATTTT. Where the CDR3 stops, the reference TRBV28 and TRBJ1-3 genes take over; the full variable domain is DVKVTQSSRYLVKRTGEKVFLECVQDMDHENMFWYRQDPGLGLRLIYFSYDVKMKEKGDIPEGYSVSREKKERFSLILESASTNQTSMYLCASSLSVNTIYFGEGSWLTVV.